This TCR beta chain was obtained from a study of molecular identifiers for immune sequencing clone quantification. Study findings and constraints: Among 800,000 to 1,000,000 naive cells, spiked Jurkat TCR RNA from a single cell was reportedly detectable.

Each CDR3 protein is one row after TCRdb ran MiXCR on the PCR reads. The sample carries some 680,000 distinct CDR3 sequences, about 25% recorded once. V was shortened by 4 bases and J by 5 bases, with 11 bases between the two germline ends. This CDR3 is built from 14 residues. Germline loops: CDR1 LNHDA, CDR2 SQIVND (reference sequence). This clonotype showed up just once. Its specificity is unknown. This sequence originates from a human donor in good health. Some libraries in this study had Jurkat cell RNA spiked in. The chain employs TRBV19 and TRBJ2-2, with unresolved D. The sequenced sample was naive CD8+ T cells from blood, with Jurkat cell RNA spiked in. Documented subset: FACS-sorted CD8+CD4-CCR7+CD45RA+ naive T cells. CDR3 in DNA: TGTGCCAGTAGTACCCTCCAAGGAACCGGGGAGCTGTTTTTT. Translated: CASSTLQGTGELFF.